The 3 T cell receptor beta chains below were found in one sample sequenced in a study of human T cells and chemical hapten exposure. Sample time point: patch test 1, 2 weeks after DPC sensitization. Noted treatment: therapeutic diphenylcyclopropenone sensitization with weekly scalp DPC. Whole blood, unfractionated, served as the material for total RNA extraction. TCRdb analysed the RACE reads with MiXCR anew, one entry per CDR3 protein. The sample contains some 43,000 distinct CDR3 sequences, around 3.8% of which appear only once. The specimen comprised whole blood, sampled in connection with sensitization to the hapten diphenylcyclopropenone (DPC). Receptors were obtained from a man aged 45-60 years with alopecia areata. Some clones in this sample may be carry-over from other donors' samples.

This clonotype was counted a few times. The V gene is TRBV6-5, the J gene TRBJ2-3, with 8 bases lining up with TRBD1. V was pared by 2 bases and J by 4 bases, with 8 bases of the junction left unmatched. Germline V CDR1 and CDR2: MNHEY, SVGAGI. CDR3 length: 16 amino acids. CDR3 loop: CASSYLITGGSDTQYF. The CDR3, as DNA: TGTGCCAGCAGTTACCTGATAACAGGGGGATCAGATACGCAGTATTTT.

This clonotype occurred many times. The CDR3 loop reads CASMGENYGYTF. In DNA form, the CDR3 reads TGTGCCAGTATGGGGGAGAACTATGGCTACACCTTC. This rearrangement joins TRBV19 to TRBJ1-2, with D perhaps TRBD1 (5 bases). Trimming took off 7 bases at V and 2 bases at J, with 8 bases between the two ends. Germline V gene data show CDR1 as LNHDA and CDR2 as SQIVND (reference sequence). The CDR3 is 12 residues long. The whole variable domain, filled in from reference TRBV19 and TRBJ1-2, reads DGGITQSPKYLFRKEGQNVTLSCEQNLNHDAMYWYRQDPGQGLRLIYYSQIVNDFQKGDIAEGYSVSREKKESFPLTVTSAQKNPTAFYLCASMGENYGYTFGSGTRLTVV.

This clonotype has a count of ten or more. The rearrangement joins TRBV27 to TRBJ2-1; D might be TRBD1 (6 bases). V lost 2 bases to trimming and J lost 7 bases, with 9 bases between them. Germline V gene lookup returns CDR1 MNHEY and CDR2 SMNVEV (reference sequence). The CDR3 length is 13 residues. The CDR3 here is CASSLNRGNEQFF. CDR3 nucleotide sequence: TGTGCCAGCAGTTTAAATAGGGGGAATGAGCAGTTCTTC.